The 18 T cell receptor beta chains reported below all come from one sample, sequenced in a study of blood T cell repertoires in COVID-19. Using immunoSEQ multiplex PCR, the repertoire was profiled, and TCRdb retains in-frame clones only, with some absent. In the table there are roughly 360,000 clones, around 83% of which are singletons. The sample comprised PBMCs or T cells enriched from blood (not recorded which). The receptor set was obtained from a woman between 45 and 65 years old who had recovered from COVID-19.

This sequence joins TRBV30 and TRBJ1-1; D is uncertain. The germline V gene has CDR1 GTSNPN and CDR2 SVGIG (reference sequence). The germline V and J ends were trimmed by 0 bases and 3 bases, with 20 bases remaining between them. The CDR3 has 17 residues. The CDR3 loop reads CAWSVRGFLGGHTEAFF. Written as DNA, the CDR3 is TGTGCCTGGAGTGTACGTGGGTTTTTGGGTGGGCACACTGAAGCTTTCTTT.

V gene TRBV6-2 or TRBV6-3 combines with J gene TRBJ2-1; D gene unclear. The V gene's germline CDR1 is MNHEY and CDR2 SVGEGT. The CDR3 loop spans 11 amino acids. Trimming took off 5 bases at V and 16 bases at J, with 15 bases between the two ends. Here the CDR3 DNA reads TGTGCCAGCAGTCGACCGGGTACGTTTTTCTTC. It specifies CASSRPGTFFF.

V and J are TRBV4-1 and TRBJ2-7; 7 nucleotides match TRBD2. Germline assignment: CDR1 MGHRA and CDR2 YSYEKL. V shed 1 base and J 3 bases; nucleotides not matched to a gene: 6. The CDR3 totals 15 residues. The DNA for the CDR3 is TGCGCCAGCAGCCAAGTGGCGGGAGAGTACTACGAGCAGTACTTC. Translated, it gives CASSQVAGEYYEQYF.

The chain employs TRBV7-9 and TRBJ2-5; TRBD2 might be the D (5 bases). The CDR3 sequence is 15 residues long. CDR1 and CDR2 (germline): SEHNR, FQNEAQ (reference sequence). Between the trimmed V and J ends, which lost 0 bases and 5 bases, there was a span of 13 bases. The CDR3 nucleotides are TGTGCCAGCAGCTTAGCGCGGACGGGATGGGAGACCCAGTACTTC. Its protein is CASSLARTGWETQYF.

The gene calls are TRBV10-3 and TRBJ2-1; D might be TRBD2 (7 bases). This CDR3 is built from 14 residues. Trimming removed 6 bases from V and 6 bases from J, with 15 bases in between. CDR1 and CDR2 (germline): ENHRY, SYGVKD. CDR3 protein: CAIRSERGGNEQFF. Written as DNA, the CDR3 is TGTGCCATCAGGTCCGAAAGGGGGGGCAATGAGCAGTTCTTC.

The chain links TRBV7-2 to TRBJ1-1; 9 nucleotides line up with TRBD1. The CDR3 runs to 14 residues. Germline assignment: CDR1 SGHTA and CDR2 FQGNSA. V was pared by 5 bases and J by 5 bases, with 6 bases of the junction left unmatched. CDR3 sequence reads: CASSPMTGGTEAFF. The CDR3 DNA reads TGTGCCAGCAGCCCGATGACAGGGGGAACTGAAGCTTTCTTT.

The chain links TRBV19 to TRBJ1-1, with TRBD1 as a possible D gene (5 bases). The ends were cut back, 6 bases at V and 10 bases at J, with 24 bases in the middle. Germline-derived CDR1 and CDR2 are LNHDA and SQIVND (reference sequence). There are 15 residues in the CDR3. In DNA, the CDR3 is TGTGCCAGTAGAGCTCAGGGACTCCTACAAAGCGGAGCTTTCTTT. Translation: CASRAQGLLQSGAFF.

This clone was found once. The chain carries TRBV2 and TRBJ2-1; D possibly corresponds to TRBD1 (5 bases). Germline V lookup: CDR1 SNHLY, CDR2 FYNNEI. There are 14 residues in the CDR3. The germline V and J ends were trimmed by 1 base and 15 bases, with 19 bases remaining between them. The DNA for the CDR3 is TGTGCCAGCAGTGAAGTTCAAGGTGGACAACACCGGTTCTTC. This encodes CASSEVQGGQHRFF.

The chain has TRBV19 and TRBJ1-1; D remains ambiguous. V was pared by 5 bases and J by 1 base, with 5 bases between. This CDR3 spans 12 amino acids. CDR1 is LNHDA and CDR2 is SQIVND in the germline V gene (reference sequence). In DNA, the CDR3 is TGTGCCAGTAGTGCCGGGAACACTGAAGCTTTCTTT. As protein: CASSAGNTEAFF.

The CDR3 nucleotides are TGTGCCAGCAGCTTATCCCCAACAGGGGGCGATGGCTACACCTTC. It encodes CASSLSPTGGDGYTF. V gene TRBV7-3 combines with J gene TRBJ1-2, with TRBD1 matching over 9 bases. This CDR3 is built from 15 residues. CDR1 is SGHTA and CDR2 is FQGTGA in the germline V gene. V lost 2 bases to trimming and J lost 6 bases; unmatched junction nucleotides: 7.

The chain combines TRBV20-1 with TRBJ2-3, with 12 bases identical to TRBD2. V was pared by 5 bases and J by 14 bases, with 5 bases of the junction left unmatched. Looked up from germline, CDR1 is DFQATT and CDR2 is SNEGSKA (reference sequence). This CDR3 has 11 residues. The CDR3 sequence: CSALLAGGSYF. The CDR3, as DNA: TGCAGTGCTCTGCTAGCGGGAGGGTCGTATTTT.

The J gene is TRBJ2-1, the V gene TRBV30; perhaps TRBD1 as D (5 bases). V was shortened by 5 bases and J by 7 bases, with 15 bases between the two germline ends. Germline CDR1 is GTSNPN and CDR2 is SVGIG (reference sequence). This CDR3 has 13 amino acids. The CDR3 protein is CAWEGALRNEQFF. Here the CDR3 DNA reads TGTGCCTGGGAAGGGGCCCTGAGGAATGAGCAGTTCTTC. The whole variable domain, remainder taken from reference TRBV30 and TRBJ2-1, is SQTIHQWPATLVQPVGSPLSLECTVEGTSNPNLYWYRQAAGRGLQLLFYSVGIGQISSEVPQNLSASRPQDRQFILSSKKLLLSDSGFYLCAWEGALRNEQFFGPGTRLTVL.

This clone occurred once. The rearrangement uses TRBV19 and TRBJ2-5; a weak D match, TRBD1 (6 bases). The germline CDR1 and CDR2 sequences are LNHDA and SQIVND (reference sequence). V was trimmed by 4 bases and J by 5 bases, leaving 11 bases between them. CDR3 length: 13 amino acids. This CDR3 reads CASSSARGETQYF. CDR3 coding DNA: TGTGCCAGTAGTAGCGCTAGGGGGGAGACCCAGTACTTC.

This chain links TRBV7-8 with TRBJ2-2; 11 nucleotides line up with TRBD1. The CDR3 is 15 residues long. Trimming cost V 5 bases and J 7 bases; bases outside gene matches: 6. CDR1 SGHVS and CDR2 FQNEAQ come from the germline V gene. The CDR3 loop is CASSLGQGAGGELFF. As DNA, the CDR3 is TGTGCCAGCAGCCTAGGACAGGGGGCAGGCGGGGAGCTGTTTTTT.

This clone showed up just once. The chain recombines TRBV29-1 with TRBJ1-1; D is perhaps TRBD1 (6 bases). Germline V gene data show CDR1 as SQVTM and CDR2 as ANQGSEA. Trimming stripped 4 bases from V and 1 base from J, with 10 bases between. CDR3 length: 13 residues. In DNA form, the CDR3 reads TGCAGCGTTGCGTTGACAGGGAACACTGAAGCTTTCTTT. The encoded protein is CSVALTGNTEAFF.

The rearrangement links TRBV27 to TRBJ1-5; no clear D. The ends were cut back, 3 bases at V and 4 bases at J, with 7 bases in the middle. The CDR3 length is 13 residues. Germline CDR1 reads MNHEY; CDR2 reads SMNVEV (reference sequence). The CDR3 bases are TGTGCCAGCAGTTTGTCCGGGAATCAGCCCCAGCATTTT. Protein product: CASSLSGNQPQHF.

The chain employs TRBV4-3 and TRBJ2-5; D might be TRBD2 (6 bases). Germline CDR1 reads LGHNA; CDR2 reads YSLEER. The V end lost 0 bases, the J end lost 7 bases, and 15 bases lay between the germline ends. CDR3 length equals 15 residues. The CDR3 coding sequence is TGCGCCAGCAGCCAAGAGCCGCGGGGATCGGGGACCCAGTACTTC. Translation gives CASSQEPRGSGTQYF.

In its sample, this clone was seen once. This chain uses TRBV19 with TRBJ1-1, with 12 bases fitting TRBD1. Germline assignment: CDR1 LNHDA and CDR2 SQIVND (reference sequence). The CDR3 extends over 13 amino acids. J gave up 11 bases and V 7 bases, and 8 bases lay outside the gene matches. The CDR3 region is CASKPGQGAGAFF. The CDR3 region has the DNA TGTGCCAGTAAACCGGGACAGGGGGCAGGGGCTTTCTTT.